What follows describes a single T cell receptor (beta chain). What it binds is unknown. The entry originates in a study of CD8 T cells in ankylosing spondylitis. Study observations and caveats: One TCR beta motif, made up of roughly 8 highly homologous variants, appeared characteristic of ankylosing spondylitis blood.

TCRdb analysed the 5' RACE reads with MiXCR anew, one entry per CDR3 protein. This sample has roughly 220,000 distinct CDR3 sequences, with around 20% found just once. The source of this sequence is a male donor with ankylosing spondylitis. The sequenced sample consisted of blood, either unsorted or a sorted T cell fraction (not recorded which).

Here the CDR3 reads CASSPGTPNEKLFF. In DNA form, the CDR3 reads TGTGCCAGCAGCCCCGGGACACCTAATGAAAAACTGTTTTTT. V and J are TRBV7-8 and TRBJ1-4, with a weak D call TRBD1 (6 bases). V was clipped by 5 bases and J by 3 bases, with 10 bases between them. From germline, CDR1 is SGHVS and CDR2 FQNEAQ. The CDR3 is made up of 14 amino acids.